These 16 T cell receptor beta chains were sequenced from one sample in a study of ipilimumab plus nivolumab after autologous stem cell transplantation. Here immunoSEQ multiplex PCR was the method, and the copy in TCRdb shows in-frame clones only, minus some. The sample shows about 12,000 clones, roughly 72% of them seen only once. The sample in question was PBMCs, obtained in a trial of ipilimumab plus nivolumab as post-transplant consolidation. These receptors came from a male donor with diffuse large B-cell lymphoma.

The chain uses TRBV5-4 and TRBJ2-3; TRBD2 matches 12 bases. Germline V gene data show CDR1 as SGHNT and CDR2 as YYREEE (reference sequence). The CDR3 extends over 16 amino acids. Germline trimming cut 1 base from V and 4 bases from J; bases unmatched to any gene: 4. The CDR3 region has the DNA TGTGCCAGCAGCTTGTATCTAGCGGGGGGGTCAGATACGCAGTATTTT. As protein: CASSLYLAGGSDTQYF. Filled out from reference TRBV5-4 and TRBJ2-3, the complete variable domain reads ETGVTQSPTHLIKTRGQQVTLRCSSQSGHNTVSWYQQALGQGPQFIFQYYREEENGRGNFPPRFSGLQFPNYSSELNVNALELDDSALYLCASSLYLAGGSDTQYFGPGTRLTVL.

The rearrangement links TRBV5-6 to TRBJ2-5; D ambiguous. Trimming stripped 2 bases from V and 4 bases from J, with 6 bases between. The CDR3 is 12 residues long. Germline V lookup: CDR1 SGHDT, CDR2 YYEEEE. The CDR3 here is CASSFNGETQYF. The CDR3 nucleotides are TGTGCCAGCAGCTTTAATGGAGAGACCCAGTACTTC.

In this sample, this clone turned up a few times. The rearrangement uses TRBV25-1 and TRBJ2-2; 8 bases are a match to TRBD2. Germline loops: CDR1 MGHDK, CDR2 SYGVNS. The V and J ends lost 4 bases and 5 bases, in that order; junction bases with no gene match: 6. This CDR3 region has 15 residues. CDR3 coding DNA: TGTGCCAGCAGTGGGAGACTAGCGTGGACCGGGGAGCTGTTTTTT. It codes for CASSGRLAWTGELFF.

The chain is built from TRBV29-1 and TRBJ2-3; D is unclear. V shed 4 bases and J shed 6 bases, with 11 bases lying between them. CDR1 SQVTM and CDR2 ANQGSEA come from the germline V gene. The length of the CDR3 is 12 residues. The CDR3 region has the DNA TGCAGCGTTGTCCCCTACGCGGATACGCAGTATTTT. This encodes CSVVPYADTQYF.

The gene calls are TRBV10-1 and TRBJ1-1, with D uncertain. Germline lookup yields CDR1 WNHNN and CDR2 SYGVQD (reference sequence). V lost 3 bases and J lost 0, with 5 bases in between. CDR3 length equals 13 residues. CDR3 DNA: TGCGCCAGCAGTGACCTCTTGAACACTGAAGCTTTCTTT. It codes for CASSDLLNTEAFF.

By frequency in the sample, this clone is medium-sized. The chain employs TRBV6-1 and TRBJ1-1; D call uncertain. Deletions cut 6 bases from V and 0 bases from J, with 8 bases between. The CDR3 totals 13 residues. Germline V lookup: CDR1 MNHNS, CDR2 SASEGT. The CDR3 loop is CASRPRMNTEAFF. In DNA, the CDR3 is TGTGCCAGCAGGCCCCGAATGAACACTGAAGCTTTCTTT.

This clone occurred a few times. The chain recombines TRBV2 with TRBJ1-2; no definite D call. Germline values: CDR1 SNHLY, CDR2 FYNNEI. The V end lost 4 bases, the J end lost 0 bases, and 9 bases lay between the germline ends. The CDR3 consists of 14 residues. The CDR3: CASSAEIANYGYTF. The CDR3 DNA reads TGTGCCAGCAGTGCGGAAATAGCTAACTATGGCTACACCTTC.

The V call is TRBV9, the J call TRBJ2-2, with 8 bases fitting TRBD1. The J segment lost 2 bases and the V segment lost 0 bases, leaving 3 bases of the junction unmatched. The CDR3 contains 16 residues. Germline assignment: CDR1 SGDLS and CDR2 YYNGEE. This CDR3 is CASSVAGTGNTGELFF. In DNA, the CDR3 is TGTGCCAGCAGCGTAGCTGGGACAGGAAACACCGGGGAGCTGTTTTTT.

The chain recombines TRBV2 with TRBJ1-2; D gene uncertain. The CDR3 consists of 14 residues. V gave up 2 bases and J gave up 5 bases, with 12 bases separating them. From germline, CDR1 is SNHLY and CDR2 FYNNEI. For the CDR3, the DNA is TGTGCCAGCAGTGAACAGAAGATTGGTTATGGCTACACCTTC. Its translation: CASSEQKIGYGYTF.

The V and J genes are TRBV27 and TRBJ2-5, with 10 nucleotides matching TRBD2. The CDR3 loop spans 15 amino acids. The germline gives CDR1 MNHEY, CDR2 SMNVEV (reference sequence). V shed 3 bases and J 5 bases; nucleotides not matched to a gene: 6. CDR3 region: CASSFGSGGWETQYF. The CDR3 DNA sequence: TGTGCCAGCAGTTTCGGTAGCGGGGGGTGGGAGACCCAGTACTTC.

This clone has more than one count but fewer than ten. The rearrangement uses TRBV30 and TRBJ1-1; no firm D call. CDR3 length equals 12 residues. Germline CDR1 GTSNPN, CDR2 SVGIG (reference sequence). The V end lost 5 bases, the J end lost 3 bases, and 10 bases lay between the germline ends. CDR3 amino acids: CAWVAEYTEAFF. The CDR3 nucleotides are TGTGCCTGGGTGGCGGAGTACACTGAAGCTTTCTTT.

The chain recombines TRBV11-2 with TRBJ2-7; 8 nucleotides align to TRBD2. The J segment lost 1 base and the V segment lost 6 bases, leaving 11 bases of the junction unmatched. The germline V gene has CDR1 SGHAT and CDR2 FQNNGV. The CDR3 is 16 amino acids. The CDR3 spells CASRRGRGGRSYEQYF. The CDR3 DNA reads as TGTGCCAGCAGGCGTGGTCGGGGGGGGCGGTCCTACGAGCAGTACTTC.

The CDR3 nucleotides are TGTGCCAGCAGCTTAAGGTCCCTAAGGGGGGGCTCCTACAATGAGCAGTTCTTC. This encodes CASSLRSLRGGSYNEQFF. The V gene is TRBV11-2, the J gene TRBJ2-1; TRBD2 might be the D (7 bases). The V end was cut by 2 bases, the J end by 0 bases, with 17 bases between. Germline loops: CDR1 SGHAT, CDR2 FQNNGV. The CDR3 spans 18 residues.

V usage is TRBV19 and J usage is TRBJ1-2, with a possible D match to TRBD1 (5 bases). CDR1 and CDR2 (germline): LNHDA, SQIVND (reference sequence). CDR3 size: 14 residues. The V and J ends lost 5 bases and 4 bases respectively, with 14 bases between them. The CDR3 sequence is CASSGGHLAYGYTF. In DNA form, the CDR3 reads TGTGCCAGTAGTGGCGGACATTTAGCCTATGGCTACACCTTC. Supplemented by reference TRBV19 and TRBJ1-2, the full variable domain reads DGGITQSPKYLFRKEGQNVTLSCEQNLNHDAMYWYRQDPGQGLRLIYYSQIVNDFQKGDIAEGYSVSREKKESFPLTVTSAQKNPTAFYLCASSGGHLAYGYTFGSGTRLTVV.

This chain links TRBV20-1 with TRBJ2-7; D ambiguous. Germline assignment: CDR1 DFQATT and CDR2 SNEGSKA (reference sequence). V lost 3 bases, J lost 5 bases, and 8 bases lay in between. The CDR3 runs 11 residues. As DNA, the CDR3 is TGCAGTGCTAGGGGAAACCACGAGCAGTACTTC. It yields the protein CSARGNHEQYF.

V usage is TRBV6-6 and J usage is TRBJ2-5, with TRBD2 matching 7 bases. CDR3 length equals 13 residues. Germline V gives CDR1 MNHNY, CDR2 SVGAGI (reference sequence). The ends lost 6 bases at V and 5 bases at J; junction bases unmatched: 6. CDR3 bases: TGTGCCAGCAGGGGAGGGGAGTGGGAGACCCAGTACTTC. As protein: CASRGGEWETQYF.